Sequencing of this T cell receptor beta chain was carried out in a study of blood T cell repertoires in COVID-19. Source study methods: Estimation of nucleated cell counts relied on the amplification of reference gene primers. Sequencing was performed with immunoSEQ multiplex PCR; in TCRdb, only in-frame clones are kept and a portion is missing. Clonal size and the V and J genes are those of that table, whereas D and trimming came from the DNA. The sample has around 300,000 clones, approximately 88% seen once. Donors in Cohort 3 who had recovered were those with two negative PCRs, healthcare professional clearance, or resolution of their symptoms. The CDR3 length is 18 residues. CDR1 and CDR2 from the germline V gene are LNHDA and SQIVND (reference sequence). Trimming removed 5 bases from V and 6 bases from J; junction bases left unmatched: 13.

What was sequenced was PBMCs or T cells enriched from blood (not recorded which). This chain links TRBV19 with TRBJ1-4; 12 nucleotides align to TRBD1. The receptor's source is a middle-aged woman who had recovered from COVID-19. CDR3 loop: CASSRGTGTGGEYEKLFF. The CDR3 nucleotides are TGTGCCAGTAGTCGGGGGACCGGGACAGGGGGCGAATATGAAAAACTGTTTTTT.